What follows describes a single T cell receptor beta chain. Its antigen is not known. The record originates from a study of T cell responses to AZD1222 COVID-19 vaccine. Study information: Whether given at about 4 or about 12 weeks, second doses were pooled.

Trimming removed 3 bases at V and 3 bases at J, with 12 bases between. CDR3 length: 15 residues. The germline gives CDR1 SEHNR, CDR2 FQNEAQ (reference sequence). Study findings and constraints: Reports indicate that nearly half of spike-specific TCRs are directed at unmutated variant regions.

Sequencing used immunoSEQ multiplex PCR; TCRdb keeps in-frame clones, though not all of them. The sample lists more than 150,000 clones; about 90% were seen once. The origin of this receptor is an adult in good health. Sequenced material: peripheral blood, taken on day 0 of AZD1222 vaccination. The chain couples TRBV7-9 to TRBJ1-3; possibly TRBD1 for D (5 bases). Here the CDR3 DNA reads TGTGCCAGCAGCTTCGTCAGGGAGGATGGAAACACCATATATTTT. It yields the protein CASSFVREDGNTIYF.